Below are 27 T cell receptor beta chains sequenced from a single sample in a study of glioma-infiltrating T cells. The iRepertoire nested amplicon-rescue multiplex PCR amplified TCR alpha and beta CDR3s from RNA. From the multiplex PCR reads, TCRdb called clonotypes with MiXCR, one entry per CDR3 protein. The table lists 100,000 to 150,000 distinct CDR3 sequences, about 23% of them singletons. Specimen: glioma tissue, nonneoplastic brain tissue, or PBMCs (not recorded which). These receptors were taken from a human donor with low-grade glioma or glioblastoma, undergoing nonglioma brain surgery, or in good health (not recorded which).

A few counts support this clonotype. A much larger clone differs from this one at a single base, so this may be a read error. The rearrangement joins TRBV7-2 to TRBJ2-1, with D uncertain. The CDR3 runs 13 residues. Germline V gene sequence: CDR1 SGHTA, CDR2 FQGNSA. The V end lost 4 bases, the J end lost 2 bases, and 6 bases lay between the germline ends. CDR3 amino acids: CASSSFPYNEQFF. The CDR3 bases are TGTGCCAGCAGCTCGTTCCCCTACAATGAGCAGTTCTTC. Using reference TRBV7-2 and TRBJ2-1 for the parts outside the CDR3, the full variable domain is GAGVSQSPSNKVTEKGKDVELRCDPISGHTALYWYRQSLGQGLEFLIYFQGNSAPDKSGLPSDRFSAERTGGSVSTLTIQRTQQEDSAVYLCASSSFPYNEQFFGPGTRLTVL.

The chain links TRBV11-2 to TRBJ1-1; 7 bases align to TRBD1. The CDR3 sequence is 16 residues long. The germline CDR1 and CDR2 sequences are SGHAT and FQNNGV. Trimming cost V 5 bases and J 4 bases; bases outside gene matches: 13. The CDR3 coding sequence is TGTGCCAGCAGCCACCGGGACAGTATAACGGGCACTGAAGCTTTCTTT. It translates to CASSHRDSITGTEAFF.

This chain joins TRBV9 and TRBJ2-7; D is possibly TRBD1 (6 bases). This CDR3 has 15 amino acids. The V end was cut by 0 bases, the J end by 0 bases, with 10 bases between. Germline-derived CDR1 and CDR2 are SGDLS and YYNGEE. The CDR3 loop is CASSVGWDNSYEQYF. The CDR3 nucleotides are TGTGCCAGCAGCGTAGGTTGGGACAACTCCTACGAGCAGTACTTC.

The sample holds a few counts of this clonotype. The V gene is TRBV19, the J gene TRBJ2-5, with 7 bases matching TRBD2. The CDR3 runs 16 residues. Germline CDR1 and CDR2: LNHDA and SQIVND (reference sequence). The junction had 10 bases not matched to a gene; V was cut back by 5 bases and J by 1 base. Written as DNA, the CDR3 is TGTGCCAGTAGTGCTCCCACGGGACTAACCCAAGAGACCCAGTACTTC. Translation gives CASSAPTGLTQETQYF.

This clonotype was seen more than once but under ten times. The chain links TRBV9 to TRBJ2-1; 11 bases agree with TRBD2. Per germline, CDR1 SGDLS and CDR2 YYNGEE. V shed 2 bases and J 4 bases; nucleotides not matched to a gene: 8. The CDR3 extends over 17 amino acids. CDR3 loop: CASSVLAGGGSYNEQFF. The DNA for the CDR3 is TGTGCCAGCAGCGTGCTAGCGGGAGGCGGGTCATACAATGAGCAGTTCTTC.

At least ten counts were recorded for this clonotype. The chain uses TRBV14 and TRBJ2-7, with 8 bases aligning to TRBD1. The V and J ends lost 6 bases and 0 bases, in that order; junction bases with no gene match: 4. Germline CDR1 reads SGHDN; CDR2 reads FVKESK. The CDR3 contains 14 residues. The CDR3 spells CASRATGDSYEQYF. Written as DNA, the CDR3 is TGTGCCAGCAGGGCGACAGGGGACTCCTACGAGCAGTACTTC.

In its sample, this clonotype was seen a few times. Being one base from a much bigger clone, this may be a read error. The V gene is TRBV20-1, the J gene TRBJ2-4; perhaps TRBD1 as D (6 bases). This CDR3 spans 11 amino acids. The germline V gene encodes CDR1 DFQATT and CDR2 SNEGSKA (reference sequence). The CDR3 here is CSATPRDIKYF. Written as DNA, the CDR3 is TGCAGTGCTACTCCCCGGGACATTAAGTACTTC.

This clonotype was seen more than once but under ten times. The chain has TRBV29-1 and TRBJ2-5; 12 bases fit TRBD1. V was pared by 5 bases and J by 5 bases, with 6 bases of the junction left unmatched. The CDR3 extends over 14 amino acids. Germline V gene data show CDR1 as SQVTM and CDR2 as ANQGSEA. This CDR3 is CSVMGQGARETQYF. CDR3 bases: TGCAGCGTTATGGGACAGGGGGCGAGGGAGACCCAGTACTTC. Full variable domain (remainder filled in from reference TRBV29-1 and TRBJ2-5): SAVISQKPSRDICQRGTSLTIQCQVDSQVTMMFWYRQQPGQSLTLIATANQGSEATYESGFVIDKFPISRPNLTFSTLTVSNMSPEDSSIYLCSVMGQGARETQYFGPGTRLLVL.

Comments on this clonotype: A read error is possible here, since a much larger clone lies one base away. The chain employs TRBV4-1 and TRBJ1-4; D uncertain. This CDR3 has 18 amino acids. The germline gives CDR1 MGHRA, CDR2 YSYEKL. V shed 1 base and J shed 1 base, with 16 bases lying between them. The CDR3 here is CASSQVLVGAETNEKLFF. The CDR3 coding sequence is TGCGCCAGCAGCCAAGTTTTGGTGGGCGCGGAAACTAATGAAAAACTGTTTTTT.

The chain uses TRBV12-3 or TRBV12-4 and TRBJ1-5; TRBD1 matches at 9 bases. This CDR3 region has 16 residues. Losses at the gene ends were 6 bases for V and 5 bases for J; bases not matched to a gene: 11. The CDR3 DNA is TGTGCCAGCAGCCCCCGGACAGGGGCTAGTGATCAGCCCCAGCATTTT. Translated, it gives CASSPRTGASDQPQHF.

This clonotype occurred a few times. The rearrangement joins TRBV7-6 to TRBJ2-5, with no clear D. V lost 2 bases to trimming and J lost 2 bases, with 12 bases between them. This CDR3 is built from 15 residues. Per germline, CDR1 SGHVS and CDR2 FNYEAQ. The CDR3 DNA is TGTGCCAGCAGCTTATATTTGAGCCCGCAAGAGACCCAGTACTTC. This gives the protein CASSLYLSPQETQYF. Full variable domain (remainder filled in from reference TRBV7-6 and TRBJ2-5): GAGVSQSPRYKVTKRGQDVALRCDPISGHVSLYWYRQALGQGPEFLTYFNYEAQQDKSGLPNDRFSAERPEGSISTLTIQRTEQRDSAMYRCASSLYLSPQETQYFGPGTRLLVL.

There are many counts of this clonotype. J is TRBJ2-1 and V is TRBV29-1; a possible D gene is TRBD1 (6 bases). The V end was cut by 0 bases, the J end by 7 bases, with 13 bases between. The CDR3 is made up of 14 amino acids. Germline assignment: CDR1 SQVTM and CDR2 ANQGSEA. The CDR3 loop is CSVEEGAIPNEQFF. CDR3 DNA sequence: TGCAGCGTTGAAGAGGGGGCGATACCGAATGAGCAGTTCTTC.

Notes on this clonotype: A much larger clone differs from this one at a single base, so this may be a read error. The chain joins TRBV4-3 to TRBJ2-1; 8 bases match TRBD2. Germline V gives CDR1 LGHNA, CDR2 YSLEER. The CDR3 has 15 residues. The CDR3 is CDSSQVGLADNEQFF. CDR3 nucleotide sequence: TGCGACAGCAGCCAAGTTGGACTAGCCGACAATGAGCAGTTCTTC.

This clonotype was seen ten or more times. This sequence joins TRBV6-6 and TRBJ2-7; 8 bases are shared with TRBD1. The CDR3 covers 14 residues. Germline V CDR1 and CDR2: MNHNY, SVGAGI (reference sequence). Unmatched junction bases numbered 6, after V lost 2 bases and J lost 6 bases. DNA for the CDR3: TGTGCCAGCAGTTACACCGGGACAGGTCTCGAGCAGTACTTC. Amino acid sequence: CASSYTGTGLEQYF.

The table lists this clonotype with a few counts. This sequence may be a read error, since a much larger clone differs from it by one base. No conserved phenylalanine or tryptophan ends this CDR3, so it is likely a read error. This chain joins TRBV6-1 and TRBJ2-7; possibly TRBD1 or TRBD2 for D (5 bases each). Per the germline V gene, CDR1 is MNHNS and CDR2 is SASEGT. The CDR3 totals 12 residues. Trimming stripped 8 bases from V and 2 bases from J, with 10 bases between. This CDR3 reads CASGTRPYEQYS. The CDR3 region has the DNA TGTGCCAGCGGGACGAGGCCCTACGAGCAGTACTCC.

This clonotype occurred many times. CDR3 coding DNA: TGTGCCATCACACGGGAGGGGAGGACAGATACGCAGTATTTT. It yields the protein CAITREGRTDTQYF. The genes are TRBV10-3 and TRBJ2-3; 8 bases fit TRBD2. CDR1 is ENHRY, CDR2 SYGVKD, per germline. Trimming at V came to 7 bases and at J to 3 bases, leaving 6 bases not matched to a gene. This CDR3 contains 14 residues.

This clonotype was recorded a few times. A much larger clone lies a single base off, so this may be a read error. This sequence joins TRBV20-1 and TRBJ2-1, with a tentative D call TRBD2 (5 bases). The CDR3 runs to 12 residues. Germline V CDR1 and CDR2: DFQATT, SNEGSKA (reference sequence). The CDR3 nucleotides are TGCAGTGCTACCGAGGGCTACAATGGGCAGTTCTTC. Amino acids: CSATEGYNGQFF.

With regard to this clonotype: A single base separates this from a much larger clone, so it may be a read error. The chain links TRBV10-3 to TRBJ2-7; D possibly corresponds to TRBD1 (5 bases). V shed 3 bases and J shed 4 bases, with 19 bases lying between them. This CDR3 comprises 16 residues. Germline V gives CDR1 ENHRY, CDR2 SYGVKD. CDR3 DNA: TGTGCCATCAGTGACCCTTGGACATGTACCGCTTACGAGCAGTACTTC. Protein product: CAISDPWTCTAYEQYF.

Comment on this clonotype: A much larger clone differs by one base, so this may be a read error. The V and J genes are TRBV7-2 and TRBJ2-7, with TRBD2 matching 8 bases. Germline CDR1 SGHTA, CDR2 FQGNSA. The CDR3 sequence is 14 residues long. The J segment lost 4 bases and the V segment lost 6 bases, leaving 8 bases of the junction unmatched. CDR3 nucleotides: TGTGCCAGCAGATTGTCAAGCGGGGGTTACGAGCAGTACTTC. Translation gives CASRLSSGGYEQYF.

There are many counts of this clonotype. The V call is TRBV20-1, the J call TRBJ2-3; D remains unclear. The V end lost 3 bases, the J end lost 0 bases, and 13 bases lay between the germline ends. The CDR3 runs 15 residues. CDR1 and CDR2 (germline): DFQATT, SNEGSKA (reference sequence). The chain's CDR3 is CSASALDYSTDTQYF. Here the CDR3 DNA reads TGCAGTGCTAGTGCACTGGATTATAGCACAGATACGCAGTATTTT.

The table lists this clonotype with a count of one. One end of the junction fails to match germline, which may point to a read error. The V call is TRBV29-1, the J call TRBJ2-1; D may be TRBD1 (6 bases). CDR3 length: 13 amino acids. The V gene's germline CDR1 is SQVTM and CDR2 ANQGSEA. The CDR3 region is CSVVGGWGNEKFF. In DNA form, the CDR3 reads TGCAGCGTTGTTGGGGGCTGGGGCAATGAGAAGTTCTTC.

This clonotype has just a few counts. V gene TRBV5-4 combines with J gene TRBJ2-7, with 10 positions matching TRBD2. Unmatched junction bases numbered 8, after V lost 4 bases and J lost 4 bases. The CDR3 runs 15 residues. CDR1 SGHNT and CDR2 YYREEE come from the germline V gene (reference sequence). CDR3: CASSQGLAEVYEQYF. As DNA, the CDR3 is TGTGCCAGCAGCCAAGGACTAGCGGAGGTGTACGAGCAGTACTTC.

Details on this clonotype: Possible read error: a much larger clone is one base away. This rearrangement joins TRBV12-3 or TRBV12-4 to TRBJ2-5, with 8 bases lining up with TRBD1. This CDR3 spans 15 amino acids. Unmatched junction bases numbered 13, after V lost 6 bases and J lost 7 bases. This CDR3 is CASSPEETGDVTQYF. CDR3 bases: TGTGCCAGCAGCCCAGAGGAGACAGGGGACGTGACCCAGTACTTC.

On this clonotype: A much bigger clone sits one base away, suggesting this may be a read error. This chain joins TRBV5-1 and TRBJ1-6, with D unclear. CDR3 length equals 18 residues. CDR1 SGHRS and CDR2 YFSETQ come from the germline V gene. This chain's CDR3 is CSSSLEPGSPYYNSPLHF. CDR3 in DNA: TGCTCCAGCAGCTTGGAGCCGGGATCACCATACTATAATTCACCCCTCCACTTT.

There are a few counts of this clonotype. This rearrangement joins TRBV5-6 to TRBJ1-3; no clear D gene. The CDR3 has 12 residues. The V end lost 4 bases, the J end lost 3 bases, and 5 bases lay between the germline ends. Germline-derived CDR1 and CDR2 are SGHDT and YYEEEE. The CDR3 DNA follows: TGTGCCAGCAGCCGGAGTGGAAACACCATATATTTT. Translation gives CASSRSGNTIYF. The entire variable domain, with the rest obtained from reference TRBV5-6 and TRBJ1-3, is as follows: DAGVTQSPTHLIKTRGQQVTLRCSPKSGHDTVSWYQQALGQGPQFIFQYYEEEERQRGNFPDRFSGHQFPNYSSELNVNALLLGDSALYLCASSRSGNTIYFGEGSWLTVV.

This clonotype was seen repeatedly, ten times or more. The V and J genes are TRBV10-3 and TRBJ2-3, with 10 bases aligning to TRBD2. The CDR3 is 14 residues long. The trim removed 6 bases at V and 5 bases at J, leaving 5 bases unmatched. Germline V gene lookup returns CDR1 ENHRY and CDR2 SYGVKD. The CDR3: CAIREAGGQDTQYF. CDR3 in DNA: TGTGCCATCAGGGAAGCGGGAGGGCAAGATACGCAGTATTTT.

The chain is built from TRBV18 and TRBJ2-5, with D maybe TRBD2 (7 bases). The V gene lost 0 bases and the J gene lost 1 base, with 18 bases spanning the gap. The CDR3 spans 18 residues. The V gene's germline CDR1 is KGHSH and CDR2 LQKENI. The CDR3 sequence: CASSPPEQGLRIQETQYF. CDR3 sequence (DNA): TGTGCCAGCTCACCACCGGAACAGGGACTAAGAATCCAAGAGACCCAGTACTTC.